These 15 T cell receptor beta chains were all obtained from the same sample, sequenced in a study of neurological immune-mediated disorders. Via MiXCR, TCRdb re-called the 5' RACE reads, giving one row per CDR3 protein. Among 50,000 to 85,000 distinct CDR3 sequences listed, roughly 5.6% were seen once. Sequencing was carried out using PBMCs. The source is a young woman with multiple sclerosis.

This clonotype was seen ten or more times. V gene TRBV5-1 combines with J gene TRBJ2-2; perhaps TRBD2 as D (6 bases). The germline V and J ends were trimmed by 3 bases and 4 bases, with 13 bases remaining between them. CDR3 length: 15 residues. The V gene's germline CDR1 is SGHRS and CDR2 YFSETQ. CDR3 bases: TGCGCCAGCAGCTGGGGTCAGGGAGGCACCGGGGAGCTGTTTTTT. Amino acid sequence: CASSWGQGGTGELFF.

In DNA form, the CDR3 reads TGTGCCAGCAGTCTCACCCAGCGTACCGGGGACCAGCAGTACTTC. Its protein product is CASSLTQRTGDQQYF. This rearrangement joins TRBV12-3 or TRBV12-4 to TRBJ2-7; D is perhaps TRBD1 or TRBD2 (5 bases each). This CDR3 is 15 amino acids long. The V gene lost 5 bases and the J gene lost 8 bases, with 22 bases spanning the gap.

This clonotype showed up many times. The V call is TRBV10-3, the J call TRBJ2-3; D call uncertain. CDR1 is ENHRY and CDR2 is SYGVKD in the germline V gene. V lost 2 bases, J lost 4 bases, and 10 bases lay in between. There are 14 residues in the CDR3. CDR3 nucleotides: TGTGCCATCAGTGAGAGGAATGTGGCAGATACGCAGTATTTT. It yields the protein CAISERNVADTQYF.

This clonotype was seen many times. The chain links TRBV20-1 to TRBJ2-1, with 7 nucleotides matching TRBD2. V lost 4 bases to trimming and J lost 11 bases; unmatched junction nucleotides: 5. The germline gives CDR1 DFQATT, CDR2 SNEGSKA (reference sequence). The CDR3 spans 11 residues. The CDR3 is CSAIASGQQFF. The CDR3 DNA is TGCAGTGCTATAGCTAGCGGCCAGCAGTTCTTC.

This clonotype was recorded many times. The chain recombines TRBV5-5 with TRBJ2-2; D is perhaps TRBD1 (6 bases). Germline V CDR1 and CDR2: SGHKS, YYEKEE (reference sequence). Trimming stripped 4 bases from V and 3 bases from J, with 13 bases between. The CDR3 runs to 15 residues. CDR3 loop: CASSITGIDTGELFF. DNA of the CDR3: TGTGCCAGCAGCATTACAGGGATTGACACCGGGGAGCTGTTTTTT.

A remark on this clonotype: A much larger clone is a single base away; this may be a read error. CDR3 loop: CAISGTGPEAFF. Written as DNA, the CDR3 is TGTGCCATCAGTGGGACCGGACCGGAAGCTTTCTTT. This chain connects TRBV10-3 to TRBJ1-1; the D is unclear. There are 12 residues in the CDR3. Germline assignment: CDR1 ENHRY and CDR2 SYGVKD. V lost 4 bases and J 8 bases, leaving 11 bases between the germline ends.

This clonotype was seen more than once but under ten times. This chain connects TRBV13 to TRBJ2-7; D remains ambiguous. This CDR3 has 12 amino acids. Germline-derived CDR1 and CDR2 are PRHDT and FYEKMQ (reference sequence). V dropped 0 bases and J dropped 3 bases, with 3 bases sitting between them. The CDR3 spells CASSLGIYEQYF. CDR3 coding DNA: TGTGCCAGCAGCTTAGGAATCTACGAGCAGTACTTC.

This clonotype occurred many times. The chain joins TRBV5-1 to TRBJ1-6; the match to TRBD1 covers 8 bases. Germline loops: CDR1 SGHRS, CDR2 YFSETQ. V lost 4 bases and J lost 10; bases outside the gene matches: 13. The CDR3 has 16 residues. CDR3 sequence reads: CASSPTPDRAKSPLHF. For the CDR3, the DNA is TGCGCCAGCAGCCCCACCCCGGACAGGGCAAAGTCACCCCTCCACTTT.

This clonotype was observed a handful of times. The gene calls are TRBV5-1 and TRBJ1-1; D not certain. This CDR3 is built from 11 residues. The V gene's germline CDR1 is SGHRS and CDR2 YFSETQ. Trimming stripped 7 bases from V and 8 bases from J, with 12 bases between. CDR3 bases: TGCGCCAGCTTTGGGTCTGGGGAAGCTTTCTTT. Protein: CASFGSGEAFF. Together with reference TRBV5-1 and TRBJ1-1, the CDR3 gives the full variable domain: KAGVTQTPRYLIKTRGQQVTLSCSPISGHRSVSWYQQTPGQGLQFLFEYFSETQRNKGNFPGRFSGRQFSNSRSEMNVSTLELGDSALYLCASFGSGEAFFGQGTRLTVV.

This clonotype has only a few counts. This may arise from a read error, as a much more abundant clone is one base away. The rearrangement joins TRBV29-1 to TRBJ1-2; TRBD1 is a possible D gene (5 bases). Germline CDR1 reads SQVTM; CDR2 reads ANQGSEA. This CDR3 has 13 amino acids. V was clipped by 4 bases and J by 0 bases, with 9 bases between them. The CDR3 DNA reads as TGCAGCGTTGTACAGGAATCTAACTATGGCTACACCTTC. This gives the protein CSVVQESNYGYTF.

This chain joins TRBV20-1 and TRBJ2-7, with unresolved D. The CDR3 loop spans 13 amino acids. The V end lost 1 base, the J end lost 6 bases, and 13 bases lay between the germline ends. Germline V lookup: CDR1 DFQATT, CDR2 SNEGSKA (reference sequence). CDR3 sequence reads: CSARGLVAGEQYF. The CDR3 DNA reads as TGCAGTGCTAGAGGTCTAGTCGCTGGCGAGCAGTACTTC.

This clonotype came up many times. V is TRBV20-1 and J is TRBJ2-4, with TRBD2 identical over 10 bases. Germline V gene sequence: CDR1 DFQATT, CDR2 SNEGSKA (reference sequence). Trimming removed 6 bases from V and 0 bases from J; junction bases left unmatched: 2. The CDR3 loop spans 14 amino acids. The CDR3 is CSAVAGGAKNIQYF. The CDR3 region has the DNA TGCAGTGCCGTAGCGGGGGGAGCCAAAAACATTCAGTACTTC.

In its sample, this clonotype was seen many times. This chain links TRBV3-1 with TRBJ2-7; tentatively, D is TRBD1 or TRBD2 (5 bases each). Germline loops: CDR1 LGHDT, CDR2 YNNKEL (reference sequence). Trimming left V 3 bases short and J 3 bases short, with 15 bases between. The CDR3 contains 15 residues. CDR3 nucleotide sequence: TGTGCCAGCAGCCATTTCCCGGCGAGGGGCTACGAGCAGTACTTC. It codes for CASSHFPARGYEQYF.

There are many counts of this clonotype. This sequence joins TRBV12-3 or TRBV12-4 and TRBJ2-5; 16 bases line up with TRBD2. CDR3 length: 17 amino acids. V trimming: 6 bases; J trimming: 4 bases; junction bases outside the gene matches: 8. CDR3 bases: TGTGCCAGCAGACCGGGACTAGCGGGGGGGGAGGGAGAGACCCAGTACTTC. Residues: CASRPGLAGGEGETQYF.

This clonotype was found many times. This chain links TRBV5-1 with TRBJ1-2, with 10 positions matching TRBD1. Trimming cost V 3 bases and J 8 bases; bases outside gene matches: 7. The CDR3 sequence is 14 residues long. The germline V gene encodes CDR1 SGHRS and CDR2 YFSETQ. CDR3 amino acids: CASSSTGTGDGYTF. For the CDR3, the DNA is TGCGCCAGCAGCTCAACCGGGACAGGGGACGGCTACACCTTC. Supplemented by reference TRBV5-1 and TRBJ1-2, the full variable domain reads KAGVTQTPRYLIKTRGQQVTLSCSPISGHRSVSWYQQTPGQGLQFLFEYFSETQRNKGNFPGRFSGRQFSNSRSEMNVSTLELGDSALYLCASSSTGTGDGYTFGSGTRLTVV.